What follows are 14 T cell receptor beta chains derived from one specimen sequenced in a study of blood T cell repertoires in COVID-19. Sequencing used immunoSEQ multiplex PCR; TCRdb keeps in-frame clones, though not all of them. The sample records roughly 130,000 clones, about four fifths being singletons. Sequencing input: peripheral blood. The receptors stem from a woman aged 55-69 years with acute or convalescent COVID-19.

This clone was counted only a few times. The CDR3 coding sequence is TGCGCCAGCAGCAACGGGGGAATCAACACTGAAGCTTTCTTT. This encodes CASSNGGINTEAFF. The V gene is TRBV5-1, the J gene TRBJ1-1, with D perhaps matching TRBD1 (5 bases). In germline, CDR1 is SGHRS, CDR2 YFSETQ. This CDR3 region has 14 residues. V lost 4 bases to trimming and J lost 2 bases, with 12 bases between them.

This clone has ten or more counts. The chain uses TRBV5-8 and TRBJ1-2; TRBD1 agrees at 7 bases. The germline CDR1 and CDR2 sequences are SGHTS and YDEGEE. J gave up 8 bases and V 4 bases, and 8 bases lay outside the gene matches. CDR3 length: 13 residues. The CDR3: CASSRRGPGGYTF. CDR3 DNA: TGTGCCAGCAGCCGGAGGGGGCCAGGGGGCTACACCTTC.

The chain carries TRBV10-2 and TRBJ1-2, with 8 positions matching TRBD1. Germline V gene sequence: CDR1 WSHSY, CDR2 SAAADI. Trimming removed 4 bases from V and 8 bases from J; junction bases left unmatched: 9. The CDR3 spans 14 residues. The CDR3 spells CASSVAGQGSGYTF. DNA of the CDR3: TGCGCCAGCAGTGTAGCTGGACAGGGCAGCGGCTACACCTTC.

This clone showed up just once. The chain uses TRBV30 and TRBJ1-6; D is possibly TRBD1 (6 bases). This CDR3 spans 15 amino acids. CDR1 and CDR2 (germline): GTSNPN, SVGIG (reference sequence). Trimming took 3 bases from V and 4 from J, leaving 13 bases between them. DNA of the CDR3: TGTGCCTGGAGCTCAGGGGACACTTATAATTCACCCCTCCACTTT. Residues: CAWSSGDTYNSPLHF.

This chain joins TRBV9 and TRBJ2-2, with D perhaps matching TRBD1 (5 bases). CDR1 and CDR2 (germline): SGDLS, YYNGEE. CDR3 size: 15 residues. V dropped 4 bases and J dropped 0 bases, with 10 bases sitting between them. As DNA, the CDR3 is TGTGCCAGCAGCCTCCGACAGCCGAACACCGGGGAGCTGTTTTTT. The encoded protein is CASSLRQPNTGELFF.

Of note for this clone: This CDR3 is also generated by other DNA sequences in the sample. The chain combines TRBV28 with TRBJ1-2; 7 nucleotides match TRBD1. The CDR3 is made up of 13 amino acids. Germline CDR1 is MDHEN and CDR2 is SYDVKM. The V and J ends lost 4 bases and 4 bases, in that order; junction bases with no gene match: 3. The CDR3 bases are TGTGCCAGCAGTTCGGGACAGCTCTATGGCTACACCTTC. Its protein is CASSSGQLYGYTF.

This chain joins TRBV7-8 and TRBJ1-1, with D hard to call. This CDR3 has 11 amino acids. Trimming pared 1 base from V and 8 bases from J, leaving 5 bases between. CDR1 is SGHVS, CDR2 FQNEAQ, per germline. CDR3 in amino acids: CASSLGLEAFF. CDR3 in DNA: TGTGCCAGCAGCTTAGGGCTCGAAGCTTTCTTT.

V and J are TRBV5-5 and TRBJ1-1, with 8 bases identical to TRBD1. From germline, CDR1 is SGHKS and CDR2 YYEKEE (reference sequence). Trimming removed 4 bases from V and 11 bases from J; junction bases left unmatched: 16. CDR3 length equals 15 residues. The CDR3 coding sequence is TGTGCCAGCAGCCGCGAATGGGCAGGGGGCGCAGATGCTTTCTTT. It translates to CASSREWAGGADAFF.

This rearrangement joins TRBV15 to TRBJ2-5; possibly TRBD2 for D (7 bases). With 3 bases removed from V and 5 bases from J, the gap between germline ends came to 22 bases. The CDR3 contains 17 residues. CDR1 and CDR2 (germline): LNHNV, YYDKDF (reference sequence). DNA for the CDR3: TGTGCCACCAGCAGCTTCCGGACGGCCGGGGGGCGGGAGACCCAGTACTTC. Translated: CATSSFRTAGGRETQYF.

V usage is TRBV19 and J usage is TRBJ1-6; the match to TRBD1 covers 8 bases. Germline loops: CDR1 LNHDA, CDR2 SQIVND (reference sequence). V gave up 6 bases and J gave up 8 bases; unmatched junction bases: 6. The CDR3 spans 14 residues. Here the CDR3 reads CASSHRGVDSPLHF. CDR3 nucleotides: TGTGCCAGTAGCCACAGGGGGGTTGATTCACCCCTCCACTTT.

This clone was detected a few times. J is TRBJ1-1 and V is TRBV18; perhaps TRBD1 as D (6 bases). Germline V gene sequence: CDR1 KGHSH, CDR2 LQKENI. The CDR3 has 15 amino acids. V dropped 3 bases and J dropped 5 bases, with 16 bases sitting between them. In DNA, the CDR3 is TGTGCCAGCTCACCCGACGGGGGGGGGCGGACTGAAGCTTTCTTT. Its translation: CASSPDGGGRTEAFF.

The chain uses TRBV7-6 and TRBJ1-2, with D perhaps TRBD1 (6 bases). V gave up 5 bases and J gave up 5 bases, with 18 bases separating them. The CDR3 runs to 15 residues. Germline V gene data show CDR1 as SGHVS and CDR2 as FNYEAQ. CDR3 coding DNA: TGTGCCAGCAGCCGAAGGGACACTGATCTATATGGCTACACCTTC. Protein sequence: CASSRRDTDLYGYTF.

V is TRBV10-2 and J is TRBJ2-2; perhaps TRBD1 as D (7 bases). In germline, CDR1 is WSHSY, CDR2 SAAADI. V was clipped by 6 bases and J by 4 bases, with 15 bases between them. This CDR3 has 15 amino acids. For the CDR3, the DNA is TGCGCCAGCAGAGGGGGGACAGCGTCCACCGGGGAGCTGTTTTTT. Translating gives CASRGGTASTGELFF.

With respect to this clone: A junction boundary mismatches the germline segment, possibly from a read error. CDR3 DNA sequence: TGTGCCAGTAGTGTAGAACAGGGGGCGATTGGTGAAGCTTTCTTT. Translating it yields CASSVEQGAIGEAFF. The rearrangement joins TRBV19 to TRBJ1-1; 9 nucleotides match TRBD1. This CDR3 comprises 15 residues. Germline V gene data show CDR1 as LNHDA and CDR2 as SQIVND (reference sequence). The entire variable domain, with the rest obtained from reference TRBV19 and TRBJ1-1, is as follows: DGGITQSPKYLFRKEGQNVTLSCEQNLNHDAMYWYRQDPGQGLRLIYYSQIVNDFQKGDIAEGYSVSREKKESFPLTVTSAQKNPTAFYLCASSVEQGAIGEAFFGQGTRLTVV.